What follows are 3 T cell receptor beta chains derived from one specimen sequenced in a study of human T cells and chemical hapten exposure. Time point noted: pre-sensitization, week 0. As for treatment: therapeutic diphenylcyclopropenone sensitization with weekly scalp DPC. TCRdb independently ran MiXCR on the RACE reads; one entry per CDR3 protein. The table includes about 53,000 distinct CDR3 sequences, more than 9% detected once. Source: whole blood, taken in connection with sensitization to the hapten diphenylcyclopropenone (DPC). The receptors derive from a man aged 35 to 55 with alopecia areata. Some clones in this sample may be carry-over from other donors' samples.

CDR3 DNA sequence: TGTGCCAGCAGCTTAGAGGAGAACACCGGGGAGCTGTTTTTT. It encodes CASSLEENTGELFF. This chain joins TRBV7-9 and TRBJ2-2; D call uncertain. The ends were cut back, 1 base at V and 1 base at J, with 4 bases in the middle. Germline values: CDR1 SEHNR, CDR2 FQNEAQ (reference sequence). This CDR3 spans 14 amino acids.

This clonotype was detected only a few times. This chain links TRBV6-6 with TRBJ1-2, with a weak D call TRBD1 (5 bases). Per the germline V gene, CDR1 is MNHNY and CDR2 is SVGAGI (reference sequence). V lost 5 bases to trimming and J lost 4 bases, with 8 bases between them. The CDR3 spans 12 residues. CDR3 region: CASSRDLYGYTF. In nucleotides, the CDR3 is TGTGCCAGCAGTCGGGACCTCTATGGCTACACCTTC.

This clonotype was seen more than once but under ten times. The CDR3 bases are TGTGCCAGCAGCCCCACCCGGGGTGAGCAGTTCTTC. This codes for CASSPTRGEQFF. The chain combines TRBV28 with TRBJ2-1; possibly TRBD2 for D (5 bases). The CDR3 contains 12 residues. Deletions cut 6 bases from V and 9 bases from J, with 12 bases between. Germline V CDR1 and CDR2: MDHEN, SYDVKM.